A single sample gave rise to the 27 T cell receptor beta chains below, sequenced in a study of blood T cell repertoires in COVID-19. Here immunoSEQ multiplex PCR was the method, and the copy in TCRdb shows in-frame clones only, minus some. The sample yields some 120,000 clones, less than 90% seen once. Sequenced: peripheral blood. The source is a man aged 70-80 years with acute or convalescent COVID-19.

V gene TRBV11-2 combines with J gene TRBJ1-6; 8 bases map to TRBD1. Germline CDR1 is SGHAT and CDR2 is FQNNGV. With 6 bases clipped from V and 8 bases from J, the junction kept 6 bases outside the gene matches. This CDR3 spans 14 amino acids. CDR3 DNA: TGTGCCAGCAGTCAAGACAGGGGCGATTCACCCCTCCACTTT. Translated: CASSQDRGDSPLHF. The full variable domain, with the rest looked up from reference TRBV11-2 and TRBJ1-6, is EAGVAQSPRYKIIEKRQSVAFWCNPISGHATLYWYQQILGQGPKLLIQFQNNGVVDDSQLPKDRFSAERLKGVDSTLKIQPAKLEDSAVYLCASSQDRGDSPLHFGNGTRLTVT.

The chain uses TRBV28 and TRBJ1-6, with D tentatively TRBD1 (5 bases). The CDR3 length is 15 residues. The germline V gene encodes CDR1 MDHEN and CDR2 SYDVKM. The ends were cut back, 2 bases at V and 6 bases at J, with 11 bases in the middle. The CDR3 DNA sequence: TGTGCCAGCAGTTTAGCGGGGGGGAGTAATTCACCCCTCCACTTT. Amino acid sequence: CASSLAGGSNSPLHF.

Written as DNA, the CDR3 is TGTGCCAGCGCGGACAGGTCTACCACTGAAGCTTTCTTT. Protein sequence: CASADRSTTEAFF. The chain joins TRBV19 to TRBJ1-1; the match to TRBD1 covers 7 bases. J gave up 4 bases and V 9 bases, and 8 bases lay outside the gene matches. Germline-derived CDR1 and CDR2 are LNHDA and SQIVND (reference sequence). This CDR3 is 13 amino acids long.

The chain uses TRBV6-5 and TRBJ2-2, with a tentative D call TRBD1 (5 bases). Trimming left V 8 bases short and J 5 bases short, with 18 bases between. CDR3 length: 15 residues. Germline lookup yields CDR1 MNHEY and CDR2 SVGAGI. CDR3 DNA: TGTGCCAGCCCGAAGGAAGGGAAGGGGACCGGGGAGCTGTTTTTT. It yields the protein CASPKEGKGTGELFF.

The J gene is TRBJ1-4, the V gene TRBV19; D uncertain. V was pared by 4 bases and J by 4 bases, with 13 bases between. From germline, CDR1 is LNHDA and CDR2 SQIVND (reference sequence). CDR3 length: 15 residues. The CDR3 sequence is CASSTSPHVNEKLFF. As DNA, the CDR3 is TGTGCCAGTAGTACCTCCCCACACGTTAATGAAAAACTGTTTTTT.

The chain has TRBV10-3 and TRBJ1-1, with a possible D match to TRBD1 (6 bases). The CDR3 length is 13 residues. Germline CDR1 ENHRY, CDR2 SYGVKD. The V end lost 2 bases, the J end lost 8 bases, and 12 bases lay between the germline ends. The CDR3 is CAISEVQGEEAFF. Here the CDR3 DNA reads TGTGCCATCAGTGAGGTACAGGGAGAGGAAGCTTTCTTT.

This clone has just a few counts. The chain carries TRBV7-6 and TRBJ2-7, with D perhaps matching TRBD2 (5 bases). The CDR3 extends over 15 amino acids. Trimming cost V 1 base and J 0 bases, with 10 bases left between them. Germline V gene lookup returns CDR1 SGHVS and CDR2 FNYEAQ. CDR3 coding DNA: TGTGCCAGCAGCTTAGGGGTAGCGAGCTCCTACGAGCAGTACTTC. Its protein is CASSLGVASSYEQYF. The variable domain in full, completed from reference TRBV7-6 and TRBJ2-7, reads GAGVSQSPRYKVTKRGQDVALRCDPISGHVSLYWYRQALGQGPEFLTYFNYEAQQDKSGLPNDRFSAERPEGSISTLTIQRTEQRDSAMYRCASSLGVASSYEQYFGPGTRLTVT.

The chain employs TRBV6-6 and TRBJ2-5; D is uncertain. Germline CDR1 MNHNY, CDR2 SVGAGI (reference sequence). CDR3 length equals 16 residues. Trimming shortened V by 1 base and J by 0 bases, and 12 bases separated the two germline ends. CDR3 amino acids: CASSYWNSKYQETQYF. As DNA, the CDR3 is TGTGCCAGCAGTTACTGGAACAGCAAGTACCAAGAGACCCAGTACTTC.

The CDR3, as DNA: TGTGCCAGCAGCTTAGTTGGAGGGCTCGTACAAGAGACCCAGTACTTC. Translated, it gives CASSLVGGLVQETQYF. V gene TRBV7-9 combines with J gene TRBJ2-5; D is possibly TRBD2 (6 bases). Trimming took 1 base from V and 2 from J, leaving 14 bases between them. The CDR3 sequence is 16 residues long. Germline V gene data show CDR1 as SEHNR and CDR2 as FQNEAQ (reference sequence). The entire variable domain, with the rest obtained from reference TRBV7-9 and TRBJ2-5, is as follows: DTGVSQNPRHKITKRGQNVTFRCDPISEHNRLYWYRQTLGQGPEFLTYFQNEAQLEKSRLLSDRFSAERPKGSFSTLEIQRTEQGDSAMYLCASSLVGGLVQETQYFGPGTRLLVL.

The V call is TRBV27, the J call TRBJ1-2, with TRBD1 matching 9 bases. J lost 7 bases, V lost 8 bases, and 8 bases had no gene match. The CDR3 is 13 residues long. Germline CDR1 is MNHEY and CDR2 is SMNVEV (reference sequence). CDR3 sequence: CASGTGQGVGYTF. Here the CDR3 DNA reads TGTGCCAGCGGCACGGGACAGGGAGTTGGCTACACCTTC.

J is TRBJ2-5 and V is TRBV5-1; 9 bases are shared with TRBD1. The J segment lost 5 bases and the V segment lost 7 bases, leaving 6 bases of the junction unmatched. Germline V gene lookup returns CDR1 SGHRS and CDR2 YFSETQ. The CDR3 extends over 13 amino acids. For the CDR3, the DNA is TGCGCCAGCCGCACAGGGGGCTGGGAGACCCAGTACTTC. Its protein is CASRTGGWETQYF.

This chain uses TRBV19 with TRBJ1-5, with 8 nucleotides matching TRBD1. Germline-derived CDR1 and CDR2 are LNHDA and SQIVND (reference sequence). Trimming at V came to 8 bases and at J to 5 bases, leaving 11 bases not matched to a gene. The CDR3 is 15 amino acids. The CDR3 DNA is TGTGCCAGTGCTCCAGGGGGCGCAGACCATCAGCCCCAGCATTTT. Translated: CASAPGGADHQPQHF.

CDR3 coding DNA: TGTGCCAGCAGTTCGATCCCGAGCGGGGAGCTGTTTTTT. Protein sequence: CASSSIPSGELFF. This chain joins TRBV6-5 and TRBJ2-2; D is uncertain. Germline V gives CDR1 MNHEY, CDR2 SVGAGI. The V gene lost 4 bases and the J gene lost 7 bases, with 10 bases spanning the gap. The CDR3 extends over 13 amino acids.

The V gene is TRBV19, the J gene TRBJ1-5; the match to TRBD1 covers 9 bases. This CDR3 spans 14 amino acids. Trimming cost V 5 bases and J 9 bases; bases outside gene matches: 8. The V gene's germline CDR1 is LNHDA and CDR2 SQIVND (reference sequence). The CDR3 is CASSLGDRDGPQHF. CDR3 bases: TGTGCCAGTAGTCTAGGGGACAGGGATGGGCCCCAGCATTTT.

The V call is TRBV6-6, the J call TRBJ1-3, with 8 bases aligning to TRBD1. The CDR3 is 16 residues long. Germline V gene sequence: CDR1 MNHNY, CDR2 SVGAGI (reference sequence). V was clipped by 7 bases and J by 2 bases; unmatched bases: 10. CDR3 amino acids: CASTIDRGSAGNTIYF. CDR3 bases: TGTGCCAGCACTATAGACAGGGGATCTGCTGGAAACACCATATATTTT.

Here the CDR3 reads CASSEALPDGPVDLEGFTKETQYF. In DNA form, the CDR3 reads TGTGCCAGCAGTGAAGCGCTTCCCGACGGCCCGGTCGATTTGGAGGGGTTCACCAAAGAGACCCAGTACTTC. V gene TRBV6-1 combines with J gene TRBJ2-5, with D maybe TRBD2 (6 bases). Trimming took off 0 bases at V and 3 bases at J, with 38 bases between the two ends. From germline, CDR1 is MNHNS and CDR2 SASEGT. CDR3 size: 24 residues.

The rearrangement joins TRBV5-4 to TRBJ1-6; 7 positions agree with TRBD1. Germline V gene data show CDR1 as SGHNT and CDR2 as YYREEE (reference sequence). The CDR3 contains 14 residues. V gave up 4 bases and J gave up 10 bases; unmatched junction bases: 8. This CDR3 reads CASSVDRVVSPLHF. In nucleotides, the CDR3 is TGTGCCAGCAGCGTCGACAGGGTGGTATCACCCCTCCACTTT.

The rearrangement links TRBV5-4 to TRBJ1-2; 9 bases line up with TRBD1. Germline CDR1 and CDR2: SGHNT and YYREEE (reference sequence). V dropped 2 bases and J dropped 8; count of bases not matched to a gene: 10. This CDR3 spans 15 amino acids. The CDR3, as DNA: TGTGCCAGCAGCTTAAGGGACAGGGAGTTGGAGGGCTACACCTTC. Amino acid sequence: CASSLRDRELEGYTF.

A few counts support this clone. The J gene is TRBJ1-2, the V gene TRBV10-3; 7 positions match TRBD1. Per the germline V gene, CDR1 is ENHRY and CDR2 is SYGVKD. This CDR3 has 15 residues. With 2 bases clipped from V and 4 bases from J, the junction kept 7 bases outside the gene matches. The CDR3 DNA reads TGTGCCATCAGTGAGGAAGGGGGCCTAGGCTATGGCTACACCTTC. Translated: CAISEEGGLGYGYTF.

The CDR3 is CASSSIRQMNTEAFF. DNA of the CDR3: TGTGCCAGCAGTTCCATCAGACAGATGAACACTGAAGCTTTCTTT. The chain joins TRBV28 to TRBJ1-1; TRBD1 is a possible D gene (5 bases). This CDR3 comprises 15 residues. V lost 4 bases to trimming and J lost 0 bases, with 12 bases between them. CDR1 is MDHEN, CDR2 SYDVKM, per germline.

The V call is TRBV21-1, the J call TRBJ2-5; the table's D call, TRBD2, has no DNA check behind it. TRBV21-1 is reported as a pseudogene. The CDR3 runs to 16 residues. The chain's CDR3 is CASTPRPGVLGETQYF. The CDR3 nucleotides read TGTGCCAGCACCCCTCGGCCGGGGGTGTTAGGGGAGACCCAGTACTTC.

The genes are TRBV28 and TRBJ2-3; possible D gene TRBD2, 5 bases. Trimming took off 2 bases at V and 4 bases at J, with 13 bases between the two ends. This CDR3 is 15 amino acids long. Germline V CDR1 and CDR2: MDHEN, SYDVKM. The CDR3 nucleotides are TGTGCCAGCAGTTTAGGCCTAGCCGACTCAGATACGCAGTATTTT. Protein: CASSLGLADSDTQYF.

The chain employs TRBV3-1 (or the pseudogene TRBV3-2) and TRBJ1-4; the D gene is possibly TRBD1 (6 bases). CDR3 size: 18 residues. Germline CDR1 is LGHDT and CDR2 is YNNKEL (reference sequence). The V end lost 4 bases, the J end lost 0 bases, and 18 bases lay between the germline ends. CDR3 region: CASSPYRQADSTNEKLFF. The CDR3 nucleotides are TGTGCCAGCAGCCCCTACAGACAGGCCGATTCAACTAATGAAAAACTGTTTTTT.

V usage is TRBV9 and J usage is TRBJ1-2; 9 nucleotides align to TRBD1. Looked up from germline, CDR1 is SGDLS and CDR2 is YYNGEE. V trimming: 3 bases; J trimming: 4 bases; junction bases outside the gene matches: 7. This CDR3 is built from 15 residues. CDR3 protein: CASSAGTGRVYGYTF. As DNA, the CDR3 is TGTGCCAGCAGCGCGGGGACAGGGAGGGTCTATGGCTACACCTTC. Complete variable domain (other parts from reference TRBV9 and TRBJ1-2): DSGVTQTPKHLITATGQRVTLRCSPRSGDLSVYWYQQSLDQGLQFLIQYYNGEERAKGNILERFSAQQFPDLHSELNLSSLELGDSALYFCASSAGTGRVYGYTFGSGTRLTVV.

The chain combines TRBV5-1 with TRBJ2-2; D may be TRBD1 (5 bases). The CDR3 consists of 16 residues. CDR1 and CDR2 from the germline V gene are SGHRS and YFSETQ. Between the trimmed V and J ends, which lost 2 bases and 3 bases, there was a span of 14 bases. The CDR3 protein is CASSFDSSRYTGELFF. The CDR3 DNA follows: TGCGCCAGCAGCTTTGACAGCTCAAGATACACCGGGGAGCTGTTTTTT.

This sequence joins TRBV19 and TRBJ2-2; TRBD1 aligns across 9 bases. The ends lost 5 bases at V and 4 bases at J; junction bases unmatched: 5. The CDR3 consists of 15 residues. CDR1 LNHDA and CDR2 SQIVND come from the germline V gene (reference sequence). CDR3 DNA sequence: TGTGCCAGTAGTGTCGGACAGGGGACCACCGGGGAGCTGTTTTTT. Translating gives CASSVGQGTTGELFF.

In DNA form, the CDR3 reads TGTGCCAGCACCCTACTAGCGGGGGGCATCACCGGGGAGCTGTTTTTT. Its protein is CASTLLAGGITGELFF. The V and J genes are TRBV2 and TRBJ2-2; 12 bases fit TRBD2. The CDR3 contains 16 residues. Germline V gene sequence: CDR1 SNHLY, CDR2 FYNNEI. The trim removed 7 bases at V and 4 bases at J, leaving 7 bases unmatched.